Below, 2 T cell receptor beta chains from the same sample are listed, as sequenced in a study of T cells in Graves' hyperthyroidism and ophthalmopathy. TCR beta CDR3 sequences were amplified from RNA transcripts. With the HTBI primer set, the TCR CDR3 went through a first round of RT-PCR. TCRdb re-derived calls from the multiplex PCR reads in MiXCR, one entry per CDR3 protein. This sample has 490,000 or so distinct CDR3 sequences; around a fifth occur once, and the top ten carry approximately 49%. Sequences were obtained from blood. All receptors come from a woman in her 70s with Graves' ophthalmopathy.

The CDR3 reads CASSYGLRDTQYF. CDR3 in DNA: TGTGCCAGCAGTTACGGACTCAGAGATACGCAGTATTTT. V usage is TRBV6-2 or TRBV6-3 and J usage is TRBJ2-3; D is possibly TRBD2 (5 bases). The CDR3 is 13 residues long. CDR1 and CDR2 (germline): MNHEY, SVGEGT. V lost 2 bases and J lost 5, with 8 bases in between.

This clonotype was counted between two and nine times. This chain connects TRBV3-1 to TRBJ1-1; 9 bases line up with TRBD1. Germline CDR1 LGHDT, CDR2 YNNKEL (reference sequence). Trimming removed 0 bases from V and 3 bases from J; junction bases left unmatched: 5. The CDR3 totals 16 residues. DNA of the CDR3: TGTGCCAGCAGCCAAGAGCGCTGGACAGGGGACACTGAAGCTTTCTTT. This gives the protein CASSQERWTGDTEAFF.